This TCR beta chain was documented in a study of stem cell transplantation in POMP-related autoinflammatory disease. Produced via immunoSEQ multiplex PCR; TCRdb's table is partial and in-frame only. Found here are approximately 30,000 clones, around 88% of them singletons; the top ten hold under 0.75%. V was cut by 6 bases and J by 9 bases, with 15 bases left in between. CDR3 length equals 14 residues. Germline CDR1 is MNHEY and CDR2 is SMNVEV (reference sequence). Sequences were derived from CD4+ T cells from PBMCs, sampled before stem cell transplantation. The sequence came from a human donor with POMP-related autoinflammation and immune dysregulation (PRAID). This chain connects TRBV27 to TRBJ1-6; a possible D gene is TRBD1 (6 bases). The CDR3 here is CASSSAGVGSPLHF. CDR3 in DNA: TGTGCCAGCAGCTCAGCAGGGGTGGGTTCACCCCTCCACTTT.